A selection of T cell receptor beta chains follows, all from one sample in a study of blood T cell repertoires in COVID-19. Sequencing used immunoSEQ multiplex PCR; TCRdb keeps in-frame clones, though not all of them. The table lists about 190,000 clones, around 90% of them singletons. Sequenced: peripheral blood. These receptors were collected from a middle-aged man with acute or convalescent COVID-19. Both conserved end residues are part of each CDR3. D genes are given only for firm matches. A row's size may be missing; if present it is once, few, many or a size class.

-,TRBD1,TRBV3-1/TRBV3-2,TRBJ1-2,TGTGCCAGCCGGACGACAGGGGAGGGCTACACCTTC,CASRTTGEGYTF
-,-,TRBV29-1,TRBJ2-5,TGCAGCGTTGTCGGTCTTCAAGAGACCCAGTACTTC,CSVVGLQETQYF
-,TRBD2,TRBV2,TRBJ2-1,TGTGCCAGCAGCATCCCTAGCGGGAGTATGTCCTACAATGAGCAGTTCTTC,CASSIPSGSMSYNEQFF
-,TRBD1,TRBV28,TRBJ1-5,TGTGCCAGCAGATCGGACAGGGGGAGTCAGCCCCAGCATTTT,CASRSDRGSQPQHF
-,-,TRBV29-1,TRBJ1-1,TGCAGCGGTACGGGAGGAATGAACACTGAAGCTTTCTTT,CSGTGGMNTEAFF
-,TRBD1,TRBV19,TRBJ1-3,TGTGCCAGTAGGAGCCCGGGACAGCGCTCTGGAAACACCATATATTTT,CASRSPGQRSGNTIYF
-,-,TRBV10-2,TRBJ1-1,TGCGCCAGCAGGAGGGTCCTGAACACTGAAGCTTTCTTT,CASRRVLNTEAFF
-,-,TRBV11-2,TRBJ1-5,TGTGCCAGCAGCCGTTCAACAGGGCACAATCAGCCCCAGCATTTT,CASSRSTGHNQPQHF
few,TRBD1,TRBV5-1,TRBJ1-1,TGCGCCAGCAGCTTGGAGGGCCAGGGGGCTTCTAGGAACACTGAAGCTTTCTTT,CASSLEGQGASRNTEAFF
few,TRBD1,TRBV18,TRBJ2-1,TGTGCCAGCTCACCAGAGACAGGGGTCTACAATGAGCAGTTCTTC,CASSPETGVYNEQFF
-,-,TRBV7-9,TRBJ2-6,TGTGCCAGCAGCTTAGGGGTAGGATCGCGGTTGGGGGCCAACGTCCTGACTTTC,CASSLGVGSRLGANVLTF